This T cell receptor beta chain was found in a study of shared clonotypes between healthy human individuals (dated by TCRdb to the early 2020s). For the study in its entirety: The cohort included a few men and two women between 18 and 49 years of age. To estimate repertoire size and how much clonotype sharing occurs between individuals, the study deeply sequenced the blood TCR repertoires of five healthy adults. For each donor, CD4 naive and CD4 memory were each given three plates, CD8 naive was given two plates, and CD8 memory was given one plate. Each donor's leukapheresis produced roughly between roughly 0.85 and 9.5 billion PBMCs. To increase sequencing depth and limit assay-specific biases, TCR repertoire library preparation and sequencing were carried out by different laboratories using diverse techniques. Study-wide findings and limitations: Rarefaction of sorted-subset datasets indicated incomplete sequencing despite the large sequencing depth. Because the study included only a small number of donors, the genetic and exposure-history diversity represented was limited. About 5% of naive CD4, 3.5% of naive CD8, approximately 2.2% of memory CD4, and more than 0.35% of memory CD8 clonotypes were shared across a few donors. Compared with non-shared clonotypes, the clonotypes found in all four sorted-subset donors had higher generation probabilities. Naive subsets generally had larger estimated clonotype richness than memory subsets did. Only blood was sampled, and tissue TCR repertoires likely differ from those in blood. Based on pairwise subsampling, the degree of clonotype sharing among donors was expected to be affected by sequencing depth.

CD8 naive samples consisted of CD45RO-negative cells that were positively selected for CCR7, yielding a CD45RA+CCR7+ population without TemRA cells. Donors were healthy HIV-negative adults with no recently reported acute infections or vaccinations. Every donor was a Caucasian adult living in Nashville, Tennessee, USA. Blood was collected by leukapheresis, and PBMCs were isolated by Ficoll-Histopaque density gradient centrifugation and then cryopreserved in liquid nitrogen vapor phase. Analytical flow cytometry was used to check the purity and quantity of each magnetically sorted T cell population. Each sorted fraction had its genomic DNA isolated and then quantified by UV absorbance on a Nanodrop 2000c. From a lookup of the germline V gene (reference sequence), CDR1 and CDR2 are MNHEY and SMNVEV. From cysteine to phenylalanine, the CDR3 is 16 amino acids long. CDR3 DNA only is kept here, 48 bases in frame from base 1. V was cut back by 4 bases and J by 4 bases, leaving a gap of 19 bases between them.

Using the deep immunoSEQ assay, multiplex PCR amplified TCR CDR3 regions from genomic DNA. Extracted genomic DNA from each cell subset was spread evenly across all wells of several immunoSEQ 96-well plates, with each plate serving as a replicate. Each replicate PCR for sorted subsets received about 220 ng genomic DNA, equal to tens of thousands of T cell genomes. Purified libraries were quantified with a Qubit 3.0 fluorometer, sized on a Bioanalyzer 2100, and re-quantified with the KAPA Library Quantification kit. Every immunoSEQ 96-well plate was sequenced on a dedicated single-read 150-cycle Illumina NextSeq 550 flow cell. The paper's processing steps were these. Because only junctional sequences without quality scores were contained in the immunoSEQ output, filtering matching that applied to full-length reads could not be performed. To assign V/J genes and CDR3, sequences were annotated against IMGT germline references using PyIR, a Python wrapper for IgBLAST v1.9. Reads with weak V/J assignments (E-value above 1e-6), missing CDR3, stop codons, out-of-frame junctions, or ambiguous translated residues were removed. V3J clonotypes were defined as sequences sharing an identical inferred V gene, J gene, and CDR3 amino acid sequence. Percentage overlap between repertoires was computed as shared unique clonotypes divided by the size of the smaller repertoire. RTK rarefaction, the Chao1 estimator, and Recon v2.1 estimates of unobserved clonotypes were used to assess repertoire richness. Generation probabilities for all TCRbeta clonotypes obtained by the gDNA method from several donors were computed using OLGA. Entries here come from immuneACCESS through TCRdb and include only in-frame sequences with V and J called. Some clones fail to appear in such tables; in the studies checked, an unresolved V gene covers under half of the shortfall, and the cause of the remainder is unknown. V, J and clone size reflect that table, while D and trimming were determined from the DNA. This sample gives some 2.1 million clones in total; less than 95% of them show up just once. 0.9% to 1.4% of the sample belongs to the ten largest clones.

Remarks on this clone: Its antigen remains undetermined. Per-base quality was not reported, and no clone a single base away is much larger than it.

Sequencing was performed on naive CD8+ T cells sorted from blood. The sample's cell subset or site, from its label and the paper: CD45RA+CCR7+. The rearrangement joined TRBV27 to TRBJ1-1; 5 matching bases give a weak D call of TRBD1. This TCR was sampled from a man between 18 and 29 years old in good health. The DNA is TGTGCCAGCAGTTCCCTTATTTTCGGGGGTGCCACTGAAGCTTTCTTT. Translation gives CASSSLIFGGATEAFF.